Included here is one T cell receptor (beta chain) sequence, with context. Its antigen is unknown. This sample was taken from a study of cytomegalovirus exposure and HLA in healthy donors. General observations from the study: The study recorded around 160 TCR beta chains that were cytomegalovirus-associated.

V lost 5 bases and J 1 base, leaving 17 bases between the germline ends. The CDR3 loop spans 16 amino acids. Germline V gene data show CDR1 as SGHRS and CDR2 as YFSETQ. Method: immunoSEQ multiplex PCR; TCRdb's copy keeps in-frame clones and lacks some. In the table there are about 330,000 clones, 75% to 90% of which are singletons. Sample: PBMCs. This chain joins TRBV5-1 and TRBJ2-3, with a tentative D call TRBD1 (5 bases). The receptor's source is a young woman in good health and CMV-seronegative. The CDR3 DNA follows: TGCGCCAGCAGTTTCGAGCAGGGTGTTGGCACAGATACGCAGTATTTT. Its translation: CASSFEQGVGTDTQYF.